This TCR beta chain was identified in a study of somatic mutations in cytotoxic T cells in rheumatoid arthritis. This table comes from immunoSEQ multiplex PCR, and its TCRdb copy is limited to in-frame clones, with some not included. The profile shows about 16,000 clones, 78% of them singletons. Sequencing was done on a sample of CD8+ T cells sorted from blood. The clonotype comes from an adult with rheumatoid arthritis.

The DNA for the CDR3 is TGTGCCACCAGTGGGCAGGGGTATTCACCCCTCCACTTT. Amino acids: CATSGQGYSPLHF. The chain carries TRBV15 and TRBJ1-6; a weak D match, TRBD1 (6 bases). The CDR3 is made up of 13 amino acids. Per the germline V gene, CDR1 is LNHNV and CDR2 is YYDKDF (reference sequence). Deletions cut 6 bases from V and 8 bases from J, with 11 bases between.